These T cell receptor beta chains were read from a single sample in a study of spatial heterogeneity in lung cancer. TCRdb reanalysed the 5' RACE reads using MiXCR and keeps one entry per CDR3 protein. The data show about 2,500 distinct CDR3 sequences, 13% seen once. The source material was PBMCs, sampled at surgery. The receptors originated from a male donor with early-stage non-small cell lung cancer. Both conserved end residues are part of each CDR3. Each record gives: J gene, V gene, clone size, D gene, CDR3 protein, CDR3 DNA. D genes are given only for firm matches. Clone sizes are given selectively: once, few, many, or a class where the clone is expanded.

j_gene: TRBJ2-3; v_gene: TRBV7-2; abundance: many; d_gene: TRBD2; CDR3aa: CASSLRAGGRTDTQYF; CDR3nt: TGTGCCAGCAGCTTACGGGCGGGAGGGCGCACAGATACGCAGTATTTT
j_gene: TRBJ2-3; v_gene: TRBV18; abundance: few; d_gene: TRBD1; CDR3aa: CASSKRQGYTDTQYF; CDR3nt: TGTGCCAGCTCAAAGAGACAGGGATACACAGATACGCAGTATTTT
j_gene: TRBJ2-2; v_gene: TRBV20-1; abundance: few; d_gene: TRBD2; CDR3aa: CSARDPGTSVTGELFF; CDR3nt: TGCAGTGCTAGAGATCCCGGGACTAGCGTGACCGGGGAGCTGTTTTTT
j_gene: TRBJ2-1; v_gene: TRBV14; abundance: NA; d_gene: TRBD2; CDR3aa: CASSQVQAGTYEQFF; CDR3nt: TGTGCCAGCAGCCAAGTTCAAGCGGGAACGTATGAGCAGTTCTTC
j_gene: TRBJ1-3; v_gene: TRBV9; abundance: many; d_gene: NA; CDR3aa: CASSVAGSGNTIYF; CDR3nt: TGTGCCAGCAGCGTAGCGGGGTCTGGAAACACCATATATTTT
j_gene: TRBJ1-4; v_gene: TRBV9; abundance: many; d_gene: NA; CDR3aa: CASSVDGGRKLFF; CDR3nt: TGTGCCAGCAGCGTAGACGGGGGGCGAAAACTGTTTTTT
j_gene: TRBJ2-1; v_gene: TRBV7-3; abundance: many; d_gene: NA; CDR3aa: CASSLSTVGTPLGNEQFF; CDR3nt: TGTGCCAGCAGCTTATCCACGGTCGGGACACCGCTCGGCAATGAGCAGTTCTTC
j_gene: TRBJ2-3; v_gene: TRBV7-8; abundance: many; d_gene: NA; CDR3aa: CASNRGETDTQYF; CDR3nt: TGTGCCAGCAATAGGGGGGAGACAGATACGCAGTATTTT
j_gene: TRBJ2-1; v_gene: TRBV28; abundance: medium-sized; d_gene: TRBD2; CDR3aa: CASKITGGVYNEQFF; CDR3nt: TGTGCCAGCAAGATTACGGGAGGTGTTTACAATGAGCAGTTCTTC
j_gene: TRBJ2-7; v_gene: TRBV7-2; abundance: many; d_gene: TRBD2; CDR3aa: CASSRPGLAGIEQYF; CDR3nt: TGTGCCAGCAGCCGACCCGGACTAGCGGGGATAGAGCAGTACTTC
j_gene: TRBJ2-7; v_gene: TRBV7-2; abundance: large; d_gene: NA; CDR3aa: CASSLGEYPYEQYF; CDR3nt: TGTGCCAGCAGCTTAGGGGAGTACCCCTACGAGCAGTACTTC
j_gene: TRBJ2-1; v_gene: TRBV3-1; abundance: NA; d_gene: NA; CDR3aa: CASSPTTSHNEQFF; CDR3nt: TGTGCCAGCAGCCCTACCACTAGTCACAATGAGCAGTTCTTC
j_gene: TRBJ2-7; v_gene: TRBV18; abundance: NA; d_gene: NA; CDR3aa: CASSPGPDYEQYF; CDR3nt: TGTGCCAGCTCACCGGGACCGGACTACGAGCAGTACTTC
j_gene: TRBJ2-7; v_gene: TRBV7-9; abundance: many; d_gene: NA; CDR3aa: CASSPLKGRGGYGEQYF; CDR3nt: TGTGCCAGCAGCCCCCTTAAGGGGCGTGGGGGATATGGCGAGCAGTACTTC